This passage covers 21 T cell receptor beta chains from one sample sequenced in a study of cytomegalovirus exposure and HLA in healthy donors. The PCR had 60 Vbeta and 13 Jbeta primers. Libraries were prepared by immunoSEQ multiplex PCR; TCRdb keeps only in-frame clonotypes and omits some of them. Of 95,000 to 100,000 clones in the sample, approximately 76% were seen once. Sequenced input: PBMCs. The receptors derive from a man aged 40-55 years in good health and CMV-seronegative.

The chain recombines TRBV28 with TRBJ1-4, with 9 bases that match TRBD1. The CDR3 length is 14 residues. Germline V CDR1 and CDR2: MDHEN, SYDVKM. The V segment lost 6 bases and the J segment 8 bases; nucleotides outside the gene matches: 7. DNA of the CDR3: TGTGCCAGCAGCCCCGGACAGGGGAGGGAAAAACTGTTTTTT. This translates into CASSPGQGREKLFF.

This clone was counted once. One junction end disagrees with the germline gene, perhaps due to a read error. The genes are TRBV7-9 and TRBJ2-1, with 11 bases identical to TRBD2. The germline CDR1 and CDR2 sequences are SEHNR and FQNEAQ (reference sequence). The CDR3 covers 15 residues. For the CDR3, the DNA is TGTTCCAGCAGCTTCGTAGCGGGGGGGTACAATGAGCAGTTCTTC. Encoded protein: CSSSFVAGGYNEQFF.

This rearrangement joins TRBV2 to TRBJ1-5, with D hard to call. Germline assignment: CDR1 SNHLY and CDR2 FYNNEI. The CDR3 consists of 13 residues. Trimming removed 7 bases at V and 0 bases at J, with 7 bases between. The CDR3 sequence: CASTVYSNQPQHF. CDR3 sequence (DNA): TGTGCCAGCACCGTTTATAGCAATCAGCCCCAGCATTTT.

The chain links TRBV5-4 to TRBJ2-5; D not resolved. The germline V gene encodes CDR1 SGHNT and CDR2 YYREEE (reference sequence). The CDR3 runs 13 residues. With 0 bases removed from V and 9 bases from J, the gap between germline ends came to 12 bases. The CDR3 DNA reads as TGTGCCAGCAGCTTGGAGGCCCGTGAGGCCCAGTACTTC. Amino acid sequence: CASSLEAREAQYF.

Concerning this clone: The sample has other DNA sequences that encode this CDR3 too. The chain is built from TRBV18 and TRBJ1-2; 8 positions agree with TRBD1. V lost 0 bases to trimming and J lost 2 bases; unmatched junction nucleotides: 2. Looked up from germline, CDR1 is KGHSH and CDR2 is LQKENI. CDR3 size: 15 residues. CDR3 nucleotides: TGTGCCAGCTCACCACCCGGGACAGGAAACTATGGCTACACCTTC. Translation: CASSPPGTGNYGYTF.

Only a few counts were recorded for this clone. The chain joins TRBV30 to TRBJ1-4, with D maybe TRBD1 (5 bases). V lost 3 bases to trimming and J lost 8 bases, with 10 bases between them. The CDR3 has 12 residues. CDR1 and CDR2 (germline): GTSNPN, SVGIG (reference sequence). This chain's CDR3 is CAWRGVGEKLFF. The CDR3 nucleotides are TGTGCCTGGAGAGGGGTAGGAGAAAAACTGTTTTTT.

The gene calls are TRBV4-3 and TRBJ1-1; TRBD1 aligns across 9 bases. Germline V CDR1 and CDR2: LGHNA, YSLEER. The CDR3 runs 19 residues. Unmatched junction bases numbered 13, after V lost 1 base and J lost 1 base. The CDR3 sequence: CASSQGRASQGARNTEAFF. The DNA for the CDR3 is TGCGCCAGCAGCCAAGGGCGGGCCTCACAGGGGGCGAGGAACACTGAAGCTTTCTTT.

The chain uses TRBV7-6 and TRBJ2-1; TRBD2 matches 10 bases. Germline V gene lookup returns CDR1 SGHVS and CDR2 FNYEAQ. This CDR3 has 16 amino acids. With V trimmed by 2 bases and J by 4 bases, 5 bases remained unmatched. Written as DNA, the CDR3 is TGTGCCAGCAGCTTAAGGCCTAGCGGGGGTTACAATGAGCAGTTCTTC. Its translation is CASSLRPSGGYNEQFF. The entire variable domain, with the rest obtained from reference TRBV7-6 and TRBJ2-1, is as follows: GAGVSQSPRYKVTKRGQDVALRCDPISGHVSLYWYRQALGQGPEFLTYFNYEAQQDKSGLPNDRFSAERPEGSISTLTIQRTEQRDSAMYRCASSLRPSGGYNEQFFGPGTRLTVL.

The chain has TRBV14 and TRBJ2-1; possible D gene TRBD1, 6 bases. This CDR3 has 16 residues. The germline V gene encodes CDR1 SGHDN and CDR2 FVKESK. V lost 1 base, J lost 4 bases, and 14 bases lay in between. The CDR3 sequence is CASSQVGKQGYNEQFF. In DNA form, the CDR3 reads TGTGCCAGCAGCCAAGTTGGGAAGCAGGGGTACAATGAGCAGTTCTTC.

The V gene is TRBV9, the J gene TRBJ2-3; possible D gene TRBD2, 6 bases. In germline, CDR1 is SGDLS, CDR2 YYNGEE. CDR3 length: 16 amino acids. V was cut by 3 bases and J by 2 bases, with 16 bases left in between. The CDR3: CASSAPGGPHTDTQYF. In DNA form, the CDR3 reads TGTGCCAGCAGCGCCCCCGGGGGTCCCCACACAGATACGCAGTATTTT.

The genes are TRBV7-9 and TRBJ2-3; a weak D match, TRBD2 (5 bases). Trimming shortened V by 3 bases and J by 0 bases, and 10 bases separated the two germline ends. This CDR3 is built from 15 residues. Germline assignment: CDR1 SEHNR and CDR2 FQNEAQ (reference sequence). This CDR3 reads CASSLGVSSTDTQYF. The CDR3 DNA sequence: TGTGCCAGCAGCTTGGGAGTCTCTAGCACAGATACGCAGTATTTT. Variable domain in full (rest from reference TRBV7-9 and TRBJ2-3): DTGVSQNPRHKITKRGQNVTFRCDPISEHNRLYWYRQTLGQGPEFLTYFQNEAQLEKSRLLSDRFSAERPKGSFSTLEIQRTEQGDSAMYLCASSLGVSSTDTQYFGPGTRLTVL.

This chain connects TRBV7-6 to TRBJ2-2; D call uncertain. CDR1 SGHVS and CDR2 FNYEAQ come from the germline V gene. This CDR3 is 15 amino acids long. The ends were cut back, 5 bases at V and 5 bases at J, with 15 bases in the middle. DNA of the CDR3: TGTGCCAGCAGCCAGCTTCCTATAGCTACCGGGGAGCTGTTTTTT. This sequence encodes CASSQLPIATGELFF.

The rearrangement uses TRBV2 and TRBJ1-2; D is perhaps TRBD1 (5 bases). The CDR3 length is 13 residues. The V end was cut by 4 bases, the J end by 1 base, with 7 bases between. The germline V gene has CDR1 SNHLY and CDR2 FYNNEI. CDR3 protein: CASSGQFNYGYTF. The CDR3 nucleotides are TGTGCCAGCAGTGGACAGTTTAACTATGGCTACACCTTC.

The V and J genes are TRBV29-1 and TRBJ2-3, with D perhaps matching TRBD1 (5 bases). The CDR3 loop spans 12 amino acids. With 3 bases removed from V and 3 bases from J, the gap between germline ends came to 7 bases. CDR1 and CDR2 from the germline V gene are SQVTM and ANQGSEA. The CDR3 is CSVDRATDTQYF. The CDR3 coding sequence is TGCAGCGTTGACAGGGCAACAGATACGCAGTATTTT.

The J gene is TRBJ2-2, the V gene TRBV28, with 14 bases lining up with TRBD2. The CDR3 sequence is 16 residues long. Germline loops: CDR1 MDHEN, CDR2 SYDVKM. J was trimmed by 7 bases and V by 6 bases; bases with no gene match: 7. The CDR3 DNA reads as TGTGCCAGCAGGACGGGACTAGCGGGGGTTGGCGGGGAGCTGTTTTTT. This sequence encodes CASRTGLAGVGGELFF.

The chain uses TRBV4-2 and TRBJ2-3; 14 bases fit TRBD2. V lost 2 bases to trimming and J lost 1 base; unmatched junction nucleotides: 2. This CDR3 has 17 residues. Germline assignment: CDR1 LGHNA and CDR2 YNFKEQ. CDR3 nucleotides: TGTGCCAGCAGCCAAAGGACTAGCGGGGGGCGCACAGATACGCAGTATTTT. Translating gives CASSQRTSGGRTDTQYF.

There are a few counts of this clone. J is TRBJ1-1 and V is TRBV6-1; no reliable D call. The ends were cut back, 4 bases at V and 1 base at J, with 7 bases in the middle. This CDR3 is 13 amino acids long. CDR1 and CDR2 (germline): MNHNS, SASEGT. As DNA, the CDR3 is TGTGCCAGCAGTGGGGGAGAGAACACTGAAGCTTTCTTT. Amino acids: CASSGGENTEAFF.

The V and J genes are TRBV15 and TRBJ1-5, with 9 bases aligning to TRBD1. The CDR3 has 18 residues. Losses at the gene ends were 3 bases for V and 0 bases for J; bases not matched to a gene: 9. Germline V gene lookup returns CDR1 LNHNV and CDR2 YYDKDF (reference sequence). CDR3 protein: CATSSSRTGENSNQPQHF. The CDR3 DNA reads as TGTGCCACCAGCAGCTCACGGACAGGGGAGAATAGCAATCAGCCCCAGCATTTT.

This clone showed up just once. This chain connects TRBV29-1 to TRBJ2-3; 7 positions match TRBD2. The ends lost 7 bases at V and 3 bases at J; junction bases unmatched: 7. The CDR3 extends over 13 amino acids. Per the germline V gene, CDR1 is SQVTM and CDR2 is ANQGSEA. CDR3 residues: CSAGGGATDTQYF. The DNA of the CDR3 is TGCAGCGCTGGGGGGGGAGCTACAGATACGCAGTATTTT.

The rearrangement links TRBV30 to TRBJ2-3; TRBD1 matches at 7 bases. The CDR3 spans 15 residues. Looked up from germline, CDR1 is GTSNPN and CDR2 is SVGIG (reference sequence). Unmatched junction bases numbered 6, after V lost 0 bases and J lost 3 bases. The DNA of the CDR3 is TGTGCCTGGAGTGTCAGGCAGGGGGTTACAGATACGCAGTATTTT. Its translation: CAWSVRQGVTDTQYF.

This chain joins TRBV7-7 and TRBJ2-5; 8 nucleotides agree with TRBD2. Germline assignment: CDR1 SSHAT and CDR2 FNYEAQ (reference sequence). J gave up 0 bases and V 1 base, and 1 base lay outside the gene matches. The CDR3 is 15 amino acids. Here the CDR3 reads CASSLVLADQETQYF. The CDR3 DNA reads as TGTGCCAGCAGCTTAGTACTAGCGGACCAAGAGACCCAGTACTTC.